The present entry profiles one T cell receptor (beta chain) with its context. This record comes from a study of blood T cell repertoires in COVID-19. Per the original data handling: Nucleated cell number was recorded as an estimate derived from reference gene primer amplification. Clones were read by immunoSEQ multiplex PCR, and TCRdb kept only the in-frame ones, dropping some. That table furnishes V, J and clone size, whereas the DNA furnished D and trimming. The sample holds some 60,000 clones, approximately 90% seen once. The CDR3 is 13 residues long. CDR1 and CDR2 (germline): DFQATT, SNEGSKA (reference sequence). Trimming removed 3 bases from V and 8 bases from J, with 13 bases in between.

The source is a human donor in a cohort sampled during active COVID-19. The chain employs TRBV20-1 and TRBJ2-2; D may be TRBD1 (5 bases). Material: peripheral blood. DNA of the CDR3: TGCAGTGCTAGTAGGGGTAACGGGGGGGAGCTGTTTTTT. Protein sequence: CSASRGNGGELFF.